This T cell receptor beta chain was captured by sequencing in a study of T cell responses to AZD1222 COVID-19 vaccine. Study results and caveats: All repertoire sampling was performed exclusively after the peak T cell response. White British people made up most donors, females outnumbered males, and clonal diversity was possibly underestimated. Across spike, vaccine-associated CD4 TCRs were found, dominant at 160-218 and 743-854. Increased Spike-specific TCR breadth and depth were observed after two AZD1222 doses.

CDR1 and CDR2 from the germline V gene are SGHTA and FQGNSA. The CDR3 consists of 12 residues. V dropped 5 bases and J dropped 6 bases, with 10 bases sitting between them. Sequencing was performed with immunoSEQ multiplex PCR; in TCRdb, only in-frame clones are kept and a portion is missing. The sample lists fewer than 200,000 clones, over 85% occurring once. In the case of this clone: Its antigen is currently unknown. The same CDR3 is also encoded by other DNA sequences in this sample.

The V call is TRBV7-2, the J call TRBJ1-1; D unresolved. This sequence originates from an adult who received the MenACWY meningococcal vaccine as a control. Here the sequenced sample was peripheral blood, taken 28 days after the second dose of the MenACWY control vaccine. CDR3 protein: CASSPRGAEAFF. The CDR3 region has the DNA TGTGCCAGCAGCCCTCGGGGTGCTGAAGCTTTCTTT.